This T cell receptor (beta chain) was observed in a study of CXCR3-negative and CXCR3-positive naive CD8 T cells (dated by TCRdb to the late 2010s). Broadly, across the study: In total, 130 million to 150 million TRB reads were obtained, which works out to roughly 1.5 +/- 0.3 million reads per library. Diversity and physicochemical repertoire analyses covered around 10 donors pooled from two independent experiments. For the TRBV-TRBJ cluster analysis, the naive subsets came from roughly 5 donors, while the memory cells came from 3 donors. The paper as a whole reports these results and caveats: Freshly isolated PBMCs were used for most assays because CXCR3 expression partially decreased after cryopreservation. Repertoire diversity was comparably high in both naive subsets but much lower in memory CD8+ T cells. TRBV-TRBJ usage was similar between naive CXCR3-negative and CXCR3-positive cells from the same donor, while memory cells showed distinct patterns. Compared with CXCR3-negative naive cells, CXCR3-positive naive cells had TRB CDR3s with higher hydrophobicity (lower Kidera factor 4), lower energy, and higher strength and volume indices. Because surface CD5, which is linked to self-reactivity in mice, was comparable between the naive subsets, TCR interaction strength was also inferred from the physicochemical properties of TRB CDR3s.

Including cysteine and phenylalanine, the CDR3 has 16 amino acids. No DNA appears here. Looking up the germline V gene yields CDR1 MDHEN and CDR2 SYDVKM. Comments on this clonotype: Its antigen specificity is not known.

For each CD8+ T cell subset, flow sorting was done in triplicate, and a few hundred thousand cells per subset went directly into RLT lysis buffer. Naive CD8+ T cells were defined stringently as CD45RO-CCR7+CD27+CD95- to exclude memory contaminants. Peripheral blood mononuclear cells were isolated from buffy coats by standard density gradient centrifugation. A FACSAria III was used to flow-sort naive CXCR3-negative and CXCR3-positive CD8+ T cells. An RNeasy Mini Kit was used to extract total RNA from the sorted cells. This sample was sequenced with a NextSeq 550. The Human TCR Profiling Kit (MiLaboratory) was used to prepare UMI-labeled 5' RACE TRB cDNA libraries. cDNA synthesis used the entire amount of extracted RNA, and PCR amplification then used the entire amount of cDNA produced. The libraries were made side by side, with each library going through the same number of PCR cycles. The authors' analysis ran thus. About 50,000 +/- 10,000 unique UMI-labeled TRB cDNA molecules per library were extracted with MIGEC and MiXCR, with at least two reads per UMI required. On average, each library contained approximately 40,000 +/- 10,000 functional in-frame TRB CDR3 nucleotide clonotypes without stop codons. After downsampling to 5000 UMI-labeled TRB molecules per sample, diversity metrics, including normalized Shannon-Wiener and Chao1, were computed in VDJtools. VDJtools computed clonotype-size-weighted physicochemical properties of the central five CDR3 residues: interaction energy, strength, volume and Kidera factor 4. TCRdb reprocessed the reads and lists each CDR3 protein sequence as a single entry, with no DNA. TCRdb, not the original authors, processed these V and J calls. This sample's table lists 130,000 or so distinct CDR3 sequences. 0.41% of the sample goes to the ten largest clones.

Source material: naive CXCR3+ CD8+ T cells from blood. Explained via the paper, the cell subset or site label denotes: CD45RO-CCR7+CD27+CD95- naive CD8+ T cells expressing CXCR3 (TNR3+). The clonotype comes from a human donor in good health. Some clones in this sample may be carry-over from other donors' samples. The sequence is built from TRBV28 and TRBJ1-1; no DNA is available, so the TRBD1 call from TCRdb remains unchecked. The CDR3 protein sequence reads: CASSPGETGENTEAFF.